Each of the 18 T cell receptor beta chains below was sequenced from the same sample in a study of blood T cells in healthy people across ages (dated by TCRdb to the mid-2010s). Library construction relied on 5' RACE. The sequencing machine was an Illumina HiSeq 2500. A second 7 to 11 cycle PCR used a sample-barcoded 5' primer and a J-beta primer mix. The public reads were quality trimmed at Q25 with fastp and then assembled into clones with MiXCR by TCRdb, keeping productive beta chains. CDR3 protein duplicates are merged, each entry listing the most common genes and DNA. This sample gives about 1.6 million distinct CDR3 sequences in total; roughly 32% of them show up just once. The ten biggest clones cover over 9% of the sample. Sequenced input: blood. The receptors come from a woman under 40 in good health.

This chain connects TRBV24-1 to TRBJ2-1, with D unclear. This CDR3 is built from 16 residues. CDR1 and CDR2 (germline): KGHDR, SFDVKD. Trimming shortened V by 3 bases and J by 4 bases, and 15 bases separated the two germline ends. In DNA, the CDR3 is TGTGCCACCAGTGATCCCTCAAGGGCTTCTTACAATGAGCAGTTCTTC. This translates into CATSDPSRASYNEQFF.

This clonotype was seen just once. V gene TRBV29-1 combines with J gene TRBJ2-2; 7 bases line up with TRBD2. Germline V CDR1 and CDR2: SQVTM, ANQGSEA. V was clipped by 2 bases and J by 7 bases; unmatched bases: 7. The CDR3 has 14 amino acids. The CDR3 nucleotides read TGCAGCGTTGAACTAGCGGAAACCAGCGGGGAGCTGTTTTTT. Protein: CSVELAETSGELFF.

About this clonotype: A junction boundary mismatches the germline segment, possibly from a read error. The chain combines TRBV20-1 with TRBJ1-2; 8 bases fit TRBD1. The CDR3 loop spans 12 amino acids. The germline V gene encodes CDR1 DFQATT and CDR2 SNEGSKA (reference sequence). The CDR3 region is CRARDRGYGYTF. The CDR3 coding sequence is TGCAGGGCTAGAGACAGGGGCTATGGCTACACCTTC.

This sequence joins TRBV9 and TRBJ1-6, with D maybe TRBD1 (6 bases). The CDR3 covers 16 residues. The germline V gene has CDR1 SGDLS and CDR2 YYNGEE. Trimming shortened V by 4 bases and J by 6 bases, and 17 bases separated the two germline ends. The CDR3: CASSKNTGLGNSPLHF. Here the CDR3 DNA reads TGTGCCAGCAGCAAAAACACAGGGTTAGGTAATTCACCCCTCCACTTT.

This clonotype was found a few times. The J gene is TRBJ2-1, the V gene TRBV20-1, with D unclear. Germline values: CDR1 DFQATT, CDR2 SNEGSKA (reference sequence). Trimming left V 5 bases short and J 8 bases short, with 16 bases between. This CDR3 region has 13 residues. The CDR3 here is CSAENPLGDEQFF. CDR3 in DNA: TGCAGTGCTGAAAACCCCTTGGGCGATGAGCAGTTCTTC.

The chain recombines TRBV20-1 with TRBJ2-7; the match to TRBD2 covers 7 bases. Per the germline V gene, CDR1 is DFQATT and CDR2 is SNEGSKA (reference sequence). V trimming: 1 base; J trimming: 2 bases; junction bases outside the gene matches: 5. The CDR3 is 14 residues long. CDR3 DNA: TGCAGTGCTAGAGGCGGGACTACCGCCTACGAGCAGTACTTC. Translated: CSARGGTTAYEQYF.

The J gene is TRBJ2-7, the V gene TRBV12-3 or TRBV12-4; tentative D call: TRBD2 (6 bases). The CDR3 loop spans 15 amino acids. V dropped 8 bases and J dropped 0 bases, with 17 bases sitting between them. The CDR3 DNA sequence: TGTGCCAGCCGGGAAGGGACTCTGAGCTCCTACGAGCAGTACTTC. It yields the protein CASREGTLSSYEQYF.

The rearrangement links TRBV13 to TRBJ2-1, with a possible D match to TRBD1 (5 bases). Germline V lookup: CDR1 PRHDT, CDR2 FYEKMQ (reference sequence). V was clipped by 4 bases and J by 6 bases, with 19 bases between them. The CDR3 is made up of 16 amino acids. CDR3 coding DNA: TGTGCCAGCAGCTCCTCAGACCCAGGGCCCTCCAATGAGCAGTTCTTC. Its translation is CASSSSDPGPSNEQFF. Looking up the rest from reference TRBV13 and TRBJ2-1 gives the full variable domain: AAGVIQSPRHLIKEKRETATLKCYPIPRHDTVYWYQQGPGQDPQFLISFYEKMQSDKGSIPDRFSAQQFSDYHSELNMSSLELGDSALYFCASSSSDPGPSNEQFFGPGTRLTVL.

Notes on this clonotype: The junction departs from germline at one end; a sequencing error may be responsible. The rearrangement joins TRBV14 to TRBJ2-2; tentatively, D is TRBD1 or TRBD2 (7 bases each). The CDR3 extends over 19 amino acids. CDR1 SGHDN and CDR2 FVKESK come from the germline V gene. The CDR3 nucleotides read TGTGGCAGCAGCCAAGATTCCCTCAGGGGGGGAAGAAACACCGGGGAGCTGTTTTTT. This sequence encodes CGSSQDSLRGGRNTGELFF.

The gene calls are TRBV20-1 and TRBJ2-7; TRBD2 agrees at 10 bases. The germline V gene has CDR1 DFQATT and CDR2 SNEGSKA (reference sequence). V gave up 3 bases and J gave up 0 bases; unmatched junction bases: 8. The length of the CDR3 is 16 residues. This chain's CDR3 is CSARDLAGAYSYEQYF. The CDR3 DNA is TGCAGTGCTAGGGATCTAGCGGGAGCGTACTCCTACGAGCAGTACTTC.

The rearrangement links TRBV18 to TRBJ1-1, with D perhaps matching TRBD1 (5 bases). The germline CDR1 and CDR2 sequences are KGHSH and LQKENI. The CDR3 totals 15 residues. V shed 5 bases and J shed 0 bases, with 13 bases lying between them. The CDR3: CASSETALLNTEAFF. Written as DNA, the CDR3 is TGTGCCAGCTCAGAGACAGCACTCCTGAACACTGAAGCTTTCTTT.

The chain links TRBV20-1 to TRBJ1-1, with D tentatively TRBD1 (5 bases). The CDR3 contains 16 residues. Germline V gene data show CDR1 as DFQATT and CDR2 as SNEGSKA (reference sequence). Trimming removed 5 bases at V and 1 base at J, with 20 bases between. CDR3 in amino acids: CSAARPRQLGNTEAFF. DNA for the CDR3: TGCAGTGCTGCTCGCCCTAGACAGTTAGGGAACACTGAAGCTTTCTTT.

This chain uses TRBV7-2 with TRBJ2-5; TRBD1 matches 7 bases. Germline V gene data show CDR1 as SGHTA and CDR2 as FQGNSA. This CDR3 is built from 15 residues. With 4 bases clipped from V and 2 bases from J, the junction kept 7 bases outside the gene matches. The CDR3: CASSYLRTGQETQYF. CDR3 nucleotides: TGTGCCAGCAGCTATTTAAGGACAGGACAAGAGACCCAGTACTTC.

V and J are TRBV5-1 and TRBJ1-1, with TRBD1 matching 10 bases. The CDR3 extends over 17 amino acids. CDR1 is SGHRS, CDR2 YFSETQ, per germline. Unmatched junction bases numbered 13, after V lost 2 bases and J lost 6 bases. The CDR3 coding sequence is TGCGCCAGCAGCTTCGCGGCCCTCGGGACAGGGGAGTCTGAAGCTTTCTTT. Translation: CASSFAALGTGESEAFF.

This clonotype was seen repeatedly, ten times or more. This chain uses TRBV20-1 with TRBJ2-5, with 11 bases fitting TRBD2. CDR1 and CDR2 (germline): DFQATT, SNEGSKA (reference sequence). The CDR3 runs 16 residues. J lost 4 bases, V lost 3 bases, and 10 bases had no gene match. The DNA of the CDR3 is TGCAGTGCTAGTTCGTTTAGCGGGGGGGCTGGAGAGACCCAGTACTTC. Translating gives CSASSFSGGAGETQYF.

The table lists this clonotype with a few counts. The chain has TRBV29-1 and TRBJ1-2; the D gene is possibly TRBD1 (5 bases). The CDR3 contains 13 residues. Between the trimmed V and J ends, which lost 6 bases and 8 bases, there was a span of 19 bases. CDR1 is SQVTM, CDR2 ANQGSEA, per germline. CDR3 DNA sequence: TGCAGCGTGGAAAGGAGGCAGGGTGGGGGCTACACCTTC. Its translation: CSVERRQGGGYTF.

This clonotype was counted only a few times. The rearrangement links TRBV18 to TRBJ2-7, with TRBD2 matching over 7 bases. V shed 2 bases and J 3 bases; nucleotides not matched to a gene: 4. Germline V gives CDR1 KGHSH, CDR2 LQKENI. The CDR3 sequence is 14 residues long. In DNA form, the CDR3 reads TGTGCCAGCTCACCAATGCGGGGGAACTACGAGCAGTACTTC. Protein sequence: CASSPMRGNYEQYF.

This rearrangement joins TRBV6-5 to TRBJ2-3; 8 bases fit TRBD1. Germline V gives CDR1 MNHEY, CDR2 SVGAGI. This CDR3 spans 15 amino acids. With 10 bases clipped from V and 4 bases from J, the junction kept 13 bases outside the gene matches. CDR3 sequence: CATSPGQGYPDTQYF. The CDR3 DNA sequence: TGTGCCACCAGCCCAGGACAGGGTTACCCAGATACGCAGTATTTT.